These 14 T cell receptor beta chains were all obtained from the same sample, sequenced in a study of CD8+ T cells in alopecia areata. Sequencing relied on a cDNA template that was reverse transcribed from extracted RNA. Repertoires were generated with immunoSEQ multiplex PCR, while TCRdb's copy carries only in-frame clones and drops some. The sample shows roughly 120,000 clones, 55% to 65% of them seen only once. Material: CD4+ T cells sorted from blood. The source of these receptors is a human donor in good health.

This chain links TRBV6-1 with TRBJ1-1, with a possible D match to TRBD1 (6 bases). Germline V CDR1 and CDR2: MNHNS, SASEGT. This CDR3 is built from 12 residues. V was pared by 6 bases and J by 11 bases, with 16 bases between. CDR3 DNA: TGTGCCAGCAGCGCCGGTGCAGGACAGGCTTTCTTT. It is translated as CASSAGAGQAFF.

This clone was seen ten or more times. The CDR3 nucleotides read TGTGCCAGCAGCTTCGTCCCGGGACTAGCGCCCGGGGAGCTGTTTTTT. This sequence encodes CASSFVPGLAPGELFF. V and J are TRBV7-9 and TRBJ2-2, with TRBD2 matching over 10 bases. The CDR3 length is 16 residues. Germline assignment: CDR1 SEHNR and CDR2 FQNEAQ (reference sequence). V lost 3 bases to trimming and J lost 6 bases; unmatched junction nucleotides: 7.

The chain links TRBV7-9 to TRBJ2-5, with D tentatively TRBD2 (5 bases). The CDR3 is 16 residues long. CDR1 SEHNR and CDR2 FQNEAQ come from the germline V gene (reference sequence). The germline V and J ends were trimmed by 8 bases and 5 bases, with 24 bases remaining between them. CDR3 sequence (DNA): TGTGCCAGCGGATTTAACTACAGACTAAGAGATGAGACCCAGTACTTC. It specifies CASGFNYRLRDETQYF.

This rearrangement joins TRBV2 to TRBJ1-5; the D is unclear. CDR3 length: 13 residues. V was pared by 6 bases and J by 0 bases, with 6 bases between. Germline V gene lookup returns CDR1 SNHLY and CDR2 FYNNEI. CDR3 in amino acids: CASSFNSNQPQHF. CDR3 nucleotides: TGTGCCAGCAGCTTCAATAGCAATCAGCCCCAGCATTTT.

This clone was seen just once. CDR3 sequence: CASSYSGVNTEAFF. The DNA of the CDR3 is TGTGCCAGCAGTTACTCCGGGGTGAACACTGAAGCTTTCTTT. The V call is TRBV6-6, the J call TRBJ1-1; D not resolved. V lost 0 bases and J 0 bases, leaving 5 bases between the germline ends. The CDR3 runs 14 residues. The germline V gene has CDR1 MNHNY and CDR2 SVGAGI (reference sequence).

The CDR3, as DNA: TGTGCCTGGACCCGACAGCCCAATCAGCCCCAGCATTTT. As protein: CAWTRQPNQPQHF. The V and J genes are TRBV30 and TRBJ1-5, with D possibly TRBD1 on 5 matching bases. This CDR3 spans 13 amino acids. CDR1 and CDR2 (germline): GTSNPN, SVGIG (reference sequence). V lost 4 bases, J lost 3 bases, and 10 bases lay in between.

Remarks on this clone: The same CDR3 can be traced to other DNA sequences in this sample. This sequence joins TRBV29-1 and TRBJ2-7; D is perhaps TRBD1 or TRBD2 (5 bases each). Trimming cost V 6 bases and J 2 bases, with 20 bases left between them. This CDR3 contains 15 residues. Germline V gene sequence: CDR1 SQVTM, CDR2 ANQGSEA. CDR3 region: CSVGAGKGKTYEQYF. The DNA for the CDR3 is TGCAGCGTCGGGGCCGGTAAAGGCAAAACCTACGAGCAGTACTTC.

The gene calls are TRBV5-6 and TRBJ2-5, with 10 bases aligning to TRBD2. In germline, CDR1 is SGHDT, CDR2 YYEEEE. CDR3 length equals 14 residues. Unmatched junction bases numbered 3, after V lost 2 bases and J lost 5 bases. CDR3 protein: CASSLRLAGETQYF. The CDR3, as DNA: TGTGCCAGCAGCTTAAGACTAGCGGGCGAGACCCAGTACTTC.

This clone appeared a few times. The J gene is TRBJ2-6, the V gene TRBV29-1; either TRBD1 or TRBD2 may fit D (5 bases each). The CDR3 loop spans 14 amino acids. V shed 3 bases and J shed 4 bases, with 10 bases lying between them. Germline CDR1 is SQVTM and CDR2 is ANQGSEA. CDR3 nucleotide sequence: TGCAGCGTTGACGTAGGGACGGGGGCCAACGTCCTGACTTTC. Translating it yields CSVDVGTGANVLTF.

The chain employs TRBV29-1 and TRBJ1-2; D unresolved. Trimming removed 7 bases from V and 8 bases from J, with 14 bases in between. Germline lookup yields CDR1 SQVTM and CDR2 ANQGSEA. This CDR3 is 11 amino acids long. As DNA, the CDR3 is TGCAGCGCCGTCAGGACTTGGGGCTACACCTTC. Translation: CSAVRTWGYTF.

This clone appeared a few times. The genes are TRBV29-1 and TRBJ1-1; D unclear. V was cut by 7 bases and J by 1 base, with 7 bases left in between. The CDR3 loop spans 11 amino acids. Germline V gene lookup returns CDR1 SQVTM and CDR2 ANQGSEA. The CDR3 is CSGAKNTEAFF. CDR3 nucleotides: TGCAGCGGCGCCAAGAACACTGAAGCTTTCTTT.

The chain links TRBV14 to TRBJ1-2; 10 positions match TRBD1. From germline, CDR1 is SGHDN and CDR2 FVKESK. The trim removed 2 bases at V and 7 bases at J, leaving 7 bases unmatched. The CDR3 runs to 15 residues. The CDR3 loop is CASSQQYGTGAGYTF. The DNA of the CDR3 is TGTGCCAGCAGCCAACAATACGGGACAGGGGCTGGCTACACCTTC.

The chain uses TRBV5-4 and TRBJ1-6; possibly TRBD1 for D (6 bases). The germline V gene encodes CDR1 SGHNT and CDR2 YYREEE (reference sequence). This CDR3 has 14 residues. Deletions cut 1 base from V and 7 bases from J, with 9 bases between. The DNA of the CDR3 is TGTGCCAGCAGCTTGCAAGGGGGAAATTCACCCCTCCACTTT. This translates into CASSLQGGNSPLHF.

The chain combines TRBV6-5 with TRBJ2-7; TRBD1 is a possible D gene (5 bases). This CDR3 is built from 15 residues. V lost 1 base and J 7 bases, leaving 17 bases between the germline ends. Germline V gene data show CDR1 as MNHEY and CDR2 as SVGAGI. The CDR3 nucleotides read TGTGCCAGCAGTTACTTGACACAGGCAGTGGGTGAGCAGTACTTC. Its protein product is CASSYLTQAVGEQYF.